One sample yielded the 25 T cell receptor beta chains listed below, sequenced in a study of OX40 agonist ivuxolimab in advanced cancers. Using immunoSEQ multiplex PCR, the repertoire was profiled, and TCRdb retains in-frame clones only, with some absent. This sample has nearly 65,000 clones; approximately 90% occur once, and the top ten carry about 4%. The source material was CD4+ or CD8+ T cells sorted from blood, sampled in a trial of the OX40 agonist ivuxolimab. The receptors come from an adult with an advanced solid tumor such as melanoma, head and neck, liver or kidney cancer.

This clone appeared a single time. This rearrangement joins TRBV4-1 to TRBJ2-5; a weak D match, TRBD1 (6 bases). This CDR3 region has 14 residues. V lost 5 bases and J 2 bases, leaving 12 bases between the germline ends. Germline CDR1 is MGHRA and CDR2 is YSYEKL. CDR3: CASSTQGIQETQYF. DNA of the CDR3: TGCGCCAGCAGCACTCAGGGGATTCAAGAGACCCAGTACTTC.

This sequence joins TRBV7-3 and TRBJ2-3; D is ambiguous. Trimming took 0 bases from V and 5 from J, leaving 12 bases between them. The CDR3 covers 15 residues. Looked up from germline, CDR1 is SGHTA and CDR2 is FQGTGA. CDR3 sequence: CASSLTAYPQDTQYF. The DNA of the CDR3 is TGTGCCAGCAGCTTAACGGCATATCCACAAGATACGCAGTATTTT. Full variable domain (outside the CDR3, taken from reference TRBV7-3 and TRBJ2-3): GAGVSQTPSNKVTEKGKYVELRCDPISGHTALYWYRQSLGQGPEFLIYFQGTGAADDSGLPNDRFFAVRPEGSVSTLKIQRTERGDSAVYLCASSLTAYPQDTQYFGPGTRLTVL.

Here the CDR3 reads CASSFRVVRAYSNQPQHF. As DNA, the CDR3 is TGTGCCAGCAGTTTCCGAGTTGTCAGGGCTTATAGCAATCAGCCCCAGCATTTT. This sequence joins TRBV28 and TRBJ1-5; D might be TRBD1 (5 bases). V lost 3 bases and J lost 0, with 18 bases in between. The germline CDR1 and CDR2 sequences are MDHEN and SYDVKM. The length of the CDR3 is 18 residues.

The V gene is TRBV4-2, the J gene TRBJ1-5; no definite D call. CDR3 length: 17 amino acids. Germline V gene sequence: CDR1 LGHNA, CDR2 YNFKEQ. V was trimmed by 1 base and J by 6 bases, leaving 19 bases between them. CDR3 DNA: TGTGCCAGCAGCCAAGCTACTCCCCGAGGCCTTTTTCAGCCCCAGCATTTT. Translation gives CASSQATPRGLFQPQHF.

This clone showed up just once. The V and J genes are TRBV11-2 and TRBJ2-1; no clear D. CDR3 length equals 13 residues. The V and J ends lost 1 base and 6 bases respectively, with 7 bases between them. In germline, CDR1 is SGHAT, CDR2 FQNNGV. The CDR3 DNA sequence: TGTGCCAGCAGCTTAGGCCCGCCCAATGAGCAGTTCTTC. Protein: CASSLGPPNEQFF.

The V call is TRBV18, the J call TRBJ2-2; TRBD1 matches 9 bases. In germline, CDR1 is KGHSH, CDR2 LQKENI. The CDR3 spans 18 residues. The ends lost 6 bases at V and 1 base at J; junction bases unmatched: 12. The CDR3 region is CASSRRDRELKNTGELFF. The DNA of the CDR3 is TGTGCCAGCTCCCGCCGGGACAGGGAATTAAAGAACACCGGGGAGCTGTTTTTT.

This rearrangement joins TRBV28 to TRBJ2-7; D is perhaps TRBD1 or TRBD2 (7 bases each). The germline CDR1 and CDR2 sequences are MDHEN and SYDVKM. V lost 6 bases to trimming and J lost 3 bases, with 18 bases between them. This CDR3 has 15 amino acids. The CDR3 here is CASSSDREGIYEQYV. The CDR3 DNA follows: TGTGCCAGCAGCTCCGACAGGGAGGGCATCTACGAGCAGTACGTC.

The chain employs TRBV7-9 and TRBJ2-1; TRBD2 might be the D (7 bases). Germline V gives CDR1 SEHNR, CDR2 FQNEAQ (reference sequence). This CDR3 contains 15 residues. Deletions cut 6 bases from V and 4 bases from J, with 16 bases between. The CDR3 spells CASRLFEGGYNEQFF. CDR3 nucleotide sequence: TGTGCCAGCAGGTTATTCGAGGGGGGGTACAATGAGCAGTTCTTC.

The V gene is TRBV13, the J gene TRBJ2-7; D remains ambiguous. Between the trimmed V and J ends, which lost 2 bases and 4 bases, there was a span of 9 bases. The CDR3 is 13 amino acids. The germline gives CDR1 PRHDT, CDR2 FYEKMQ (reference sequence). The CDR3 loop reads CASSLSHSYEQYV. CDR3 bases: TGTGCCAGCAGCTTATCCCACAGTTACGAGCAGTACGTC.

The rearrangement links TRBV6-5 to TRBJ1-2; no clear D gene. Germline CDR1 MNHEY, CDR2 SVGAGI. V lost 7 bases and J lost 3, with 15 bases in between. This CDR3 contains 14 residues. DNA of the CDR3: TGTGCCAGCAAAAATCCGAATCCTCACTATGGCTACACCTTC. Translation: CASKNPNPHYGYTF.

J is TRBJ2-7 and V is TRBV2; tentative D call: TRBD1 (7 bases). CDR1 and CDR2 from the germline V gene are SNHLY and FYNNEI. V was cut by 0 bases and J by 6 bases, with 21 bases left in between. This CDR3 contains 17 residues. Here the CDR3 reads CASSEAGWVAGGGEQYF. Written as DNA, the CDR3 is TGTGCCAGCAGTGAAGCTGGGTGGGTCGCAGGGGGAGGCGAGCAGTACTTC. The full variable domain, completed using reference TRBV2 and TRBJ2-7, is EPEVTQTPSHQVTQMGQEVILRCVPISNHLYFYWYRQILGQKVEFLVSFYNNEISEKSEIFDDQFSVERPDGSNFTLKIRSTKLEDSAMYFCASSEAGWVAGGGEQYFGPGTRLTVT.

The V and J genes are TRBV9 and TRBJ2-2; D is possibly TRBD2 (6 bases). Trimming took off 4 bases at V and 1 base at J, with 8 bases between the two ends. The CDR3 consists of 14 residues. Per the germline V gene, CDR1 is SGDLS and CDR2 is YYNGEE. The CDR3: CASSLGGNTGELFF. The CDR3 DNA reads TGTGCCAGCAGCCTGGGGGGGAACACCGGGGAGCTGTTTTTT.

The chain uses TRBV4-1 and TRBJ1-5, with 10 bases identical to TRBD1. The CDR3 runs to 16 residues. V gave up 3 bases and J gave up 9 bases; unmatched junction bases: 11. Germline assignment: CDR1 MGHRA and CDR2 YSYEKL. CDR3 residues: CASSQHPPDRGPPQHF. CDR3 DNA: TGCGCCAGCAGCCAGCACCCTCCCGACAGGGGGCCGCCCCAGCATTTT.

This clone rates as medium-sized. The chain carries TRBV6-1 and TRBJ2-3; 12 positions match TRBD2. The J segment lost 5 bases and the V segment lost 2 bases, leaving 2 bases of the junction unmatched. Germline assignment: CDR1 MNHNS and CDR2 SASEGT. CDR3 length equals 15 residues. CDR3 in DNA: TGTGCCAGCAGTGAACTAGCGGGGGGGCTAGATACGCAGTATTTT. Protein: CASSELAGGLDTQYF.

V gene TRBV2 combines with J gene TRBJ1-4, with D possibly matching TRBD1 (5 bases). Trimming removed 5 bases at V and 7 bases at J, with 17 bases between. Germline loops: CDR1 SNHLY, CDR2 FYNNEI. This CDR3 is 15 amino acids long. CDR3 loop: CASSFLTGLGEKLFF. The CDR3 DNA reads as TGTGCCAGCAGTTTTCTAACAGGACTTGGTGAAAAACTGTTTTTT.

The genes are TRBV30 and TRBJ1-2; D remains unclear. The CDR3 loop spans 15 amino acids. With 2 bases removed from V and 2 bases from J, the gap between germline ends came to 15 bases. CDR1 is GTSNPN and CDR2 is SVGIG in the germline V gene (reference sequence). The chain's CDR3 is CAWSSFEGINYGYTF. DNA for the CDR3: TGTGCCTGGAGTTCGTTTGAGGGAATCAACTATGGCTACACCTTC.

CDR3 sequence: CASSYVPGDRNGYTF. The CDR3 nucleotides read TGTGCCAGCAGTTACGTTCCAGGGGACAGGAATGGCTACACCTTC. This chain connects TRBV6-5 to TRBJ1-2; 8 nucleotides agree with TRBD1. The germline CDR1 and CDR2 sequences are MNHEY and SVGAGI. The CDR3 has 15 residues. Unmatched junction bases numbered 8, after V lost 2 bases and J lost 6 bases.

J is TRBJ1-4 and V is TRBV6-5, with TRBD1 as a possible D gene (6 bases). The CDR3 loop spans 15 amino acids. Trimming took 0 bases from V and 2 from J, leaving 7 bases between them. Germline CDR1 MNHEY, CDR2 SVGAGI. CDR3 sequence reads: CASSYSDSTNEKLFF. The DNA of the CDR3 is TGTGCCAGCAGTTACTCGGACAGCACTAATGAAAAACTGTTTTTT.

The rearrangement links TRBV2 to TRBJ2-3; TRBD2 matches at 11 bases. V was pared by 6 bases and J by 4 bases, with 9 bases of the junction left unmatched. The length of the CDR3 is 16 residues. Germline V lookup: CDR1 SNHLY, CDR2 FYNNEI. The DNA of the CDR3 is TGTGCCAGCAGACAACTTACTAGCGGGGGAGCAGATACGCAGTATTTT. Its translation: CASRQLTSGGADTQYF.

The chain is built from TRBV28 and TRBJ2-2; D unclear. V was cut by 1 base and J by 7 bases, with 4 bases left in between. Per germline, CDR1 MDHEN and CDR2 SYDVKM. The CDR3 contains 12 residues. DNA of the CDR3: TGTGCCAGCAGTTTATCTAGCGGGGAGCTGTTTTTT. It is translated as CASSLSSGELFF. Full variable domain (rest looked up from reference TRBV28 and TRBJ2-2): DVKVTQSSRYLVKRTGEKVFLECVQDMDHENMFWYRQDPGLGLRLIYFSYDVKMKEKGDIPEGYSVSREKKERFSLILESASTNQTSMYLCASSLSSGELFFGEGSRLTVL.

This sequence joins TRBV28 and TRBJ1-5; D unresolved. Between the trimmed V and J ends, which lost 6 bases and 9 bases, there was a span of 18 bases. Germline V gene sequence: CDR1 MDHEN, CDR2 SYDVKM. The CDR3 totals 14 residues. The CDR3 DNA sequence: TGTGCCAGCAGCTCAGAACTTCCGTGGGGGCCCCAGCATTTT. Its translation is CASSSELPWGPQHF.

The rearrangement links TRBV19 to TRBJ1-2; TRBD1 matches 7 bases. V gave up 5 bases and J gave up 5 bases; unmatched junction bases: 11. CDR1 is LNHDA, CDR2 SQIVND, per germline (reference sequence). The CDR3 covers 15 residues. Here the CDR3 reads CASSLARQGYYGYTF. CDR3 bases: TGTGCCAGTAGTCTCGCCCGACAGGGATATTATGGCTACACCTTC.

The rearrangement uses TRBV7-9 and TRBJ2-3; the match to TRBD2 covers 7 bases. The J segment lost 4 bases and the V segment lost 7 bases, leaving 11 bases of the junction unmatched. CDR1 is SEHNR, CDR2 FQNEAQ, per germline (reference sequence). The CDR3 runs 15 residues. The DNA for the CDR3 is TGTGCCAGCACCTGGGGAGGGGTAAATTCAGATACGCAGTATTTT. It encodes CASTWGGVNSDTQYF.

The chain carries TRBV6-1 and TRBJ1-5; D is undetermined. Germline loops: CDR1 MNHNS, CDR2 SASEGT. V was cut by 7 bases and J by 7 bases, with 20 bases left in between. The CDR3 totals 15 residues. CDR3 region: CASNPGSTQAQPQHF. As DNA, the CDR3 is TGTGCCAGCAACCCGGGGAGCACCCAAGCCCAGCCCCAGCATTTT.

The chain couples TRBV29-1 to TRBJ1-5; 10 bases line up with TRBD1. This CDR3 comprises 14 residues. CDR1 and CDR2 from the germline V gene are SQVTM and ANQGSEA. V gave up 6 bases and J gave up 1 base; unmatched junction bases: 3. The CDR3 sequence: CSVGTGVSNQPQHF. In DNA, the CDR3 is TGCAGCGTGGGGACAGGGGTAAGCAATCAGCCCCAGCATTTT.